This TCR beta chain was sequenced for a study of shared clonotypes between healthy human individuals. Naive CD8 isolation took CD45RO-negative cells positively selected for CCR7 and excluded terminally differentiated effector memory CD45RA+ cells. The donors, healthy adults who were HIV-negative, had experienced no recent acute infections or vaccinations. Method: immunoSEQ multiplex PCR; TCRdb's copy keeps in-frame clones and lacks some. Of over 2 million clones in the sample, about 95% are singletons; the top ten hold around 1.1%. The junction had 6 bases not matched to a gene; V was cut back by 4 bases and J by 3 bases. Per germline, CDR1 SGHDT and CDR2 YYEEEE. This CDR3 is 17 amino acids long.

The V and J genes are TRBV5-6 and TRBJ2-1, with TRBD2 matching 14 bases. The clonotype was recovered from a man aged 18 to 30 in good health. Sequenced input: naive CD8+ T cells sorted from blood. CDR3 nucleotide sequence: TGTGCCAGCAGCCGCGGGACTAGCGGGAGCTTCTACAATGAGCAGTTCTTC. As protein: CASSRGTSGSFYNEQFF.